The present TCR beta chain was sequenced within a study of identical twins. Template switching (which added a universal primer site) was used, and cDNA carried unique molecular identifiers. MiXCR was run by TCRdb on the 5' RACE reads, yielding one entry per CDR3 protein. The sample gives 410,000 or so distinct CDR3 sequences, 15% to 20% of which show up once; about 12% is in the top ten. Study outcomes and limitations: Models, which agreed with sharing between unrelated individuals, nonetheless underestimated the out-of-frame TCR alpha sharing seen in monozygotic twins. Some out-of-frame alpha sequences were shared by twins, and these showed excess low generation probability.

CDR3 length: 16 residues. Per germline, CDR1 MNHEY and CDR2 SVGEGT. The junction had 8 bases not matched to a gene; V was cut back by 2 bases and J by 5 bases. This clonotype turned up a few times. Its cognate antigen is unknown. Only healthy Caucasians were included as donors. Sample: naive T cells sorted from blood. V gene TRBV6-2 or TRBV6-3 combines with J gene TRBJ2-5; 10 positions agree with TRBD2. This receptor was identified in a man over 45 in good health. The CDR3 sequence: CASSYPQLAGRETQYF. In DNA form, the CDR3 reads TGTGCCAGCAGTTACCCTCAACTAGCGGGAAGGGAGACCCAGTACTTC.